Listed below are T cell receptor beta chains from one sample, sequenced in a study of blood T cell repertoires in COVID-19. Clones were sequenced by immunoSEQ multiplex PCR, and TCRdb holds only the in-frame ones, with some missing. Of around 180,000 clones in the sample, around 79% are singletons; the top ten hold around a sixth. The sequenced sample consisted of peripheral blood. The receptor set was obtained from a man aged 55 to 70 with active or convalescent COVID-19. Both conserved end residues are part of each CDR3. Fields, in order: CDR3 length, D gene, clone size, J gene, V gene, CDR3 DNA, CDR3 protein. The D gene is left open where the match is weak. Part of the rows lack a size; the others show once, few, many or a class for expanded clones.

length: 16
D: TRBD1
size: once
J: TRBJ2-5
V: TRBV28
DNA: TGTGCCAGCAGTTTCACAGGGGTGGGGGTCCAAGAGACCCAGTACTTC
CDR3: CASSFTGVGVQETQYF

length: 15
D: TRBD1
size: .
J: TRBJ2-7
V: TRBV28
DNA: TGTGCCAGCAGTTTGACAGGGGGCCGATCCTACGAGCAGTACTTC
CDR3: CASSLTGGRSYEQYF

length: 14
D: TRBD2
size: .
J: TRBJ2-3
V: TRBV7-3
DNA: TGTGCCAGCAGTAGCGGGAGTGATACAGATACGCAGTATTTT
CDR3: CASSSGSDTDTQYF

length: 15
D: TRBD2
size: .
J: TRBJ2-3
V: TRBV2
DNA: TGTGCCAGCAGTGGTGGACTAGCGGGAAGAGATACGCAGTATTTT
CDR3: CASSGGLAGRDTQYF

length: 15
D: TRBD1
size: .
J: TRBJ2-2
V: TRBV2
DNA: TGTGCCAGCAGCCTAGACAGGGTGAACACCGGGGAGCTGTTTTTT
CDR3: CASSLDRVNTGELFF

length: 14
D: TRBD1
size: .
J: TRBJ2-1
V: TRBV9
DNA: TGTGCCAGCAGCGTAACCAAGGGGGCGGTTGAGCAGTTCTTC
CDR3: CASSVTKGAVEQFF

length: 17
D: .
size: .
J: TRBJ2-3
V: TRBV24-1
DNA: TGTGCCACCAGTGATTTTGGCGGCAGGGGTTTCGGAGATACGCAGTATTTT
CDR3: CATSDFGGRGFGDTQYF

length: 14
D: TRBD2
size: .
J: TRBJ2-7
V: TRBV29-1
DNA: TGCAGCGTTAGACTAGCGGGAGGAGTAGACGAGCAGTACTTC
CDR3: CSVRLAGGVDEQYF

length: 12
D: .
size: .
J: TRBJ1-2
V: TRBV9
DNA: TGTGCCAGCAGCGACAGAAACTATGGCTACACCTTC
CDR3: CASSDRNYGYTF

length: 12
D: .
size: .
J: TRBJ1-1
V: TRBV28
DNA: TGTGCCAGCAGTTTATTCGGCACTGAAGCTTTCTTT
CDR3: CASSLFGTEAFF

length: 14
D: .
size: .
J: TRBJ1-5
V: TRBV2
DNA: TGTGCCAGCAGTGACGGGTCCCGCAATCAGCCCCAGCATTTT
CDR3: CASSDGSRNQPQHF

length: 17
D: TRBD1
size: .
J: TRBJ2-1
V: TRBV29-1
DNA: TGCAGCGTAATGAATGGTCTGGGTGACAGGGGTGGCAATGAGCAGTTCTTC
CDR3: CSVMNGLGDRGGNEQFF

length: 17
D: TRBD1
size: .
J: TRBJ1-6
V: TRBV28
DNA: TGTGCCAGCAGTTGGTTCGGACAGGGCCCCCGGAGTTCACCCCTCCACTTT
CDR3: CASSWFGQGPRSSPLHF

length: 12
D: .
size: .
J: TRBJ2-2
V: TRBV9
DNA: TGTGCCAGCAGCCCTCGCACCGGGGAGCTGTTTTTT
CDR3: CASSPRTGELFF

length: 14
D: TRBD1
size: .
J: TRBJ1-4
V: TRBV7-9
DNA: TGTGCCAGCAGCTCCGGGACAGTAAATGAAAAACTGTTTTTT
CDR3: CASSSGTVNEKLFF

length: 15
D: TRBD2
size: .
J: TRBJ2-1
V: TRBV27
DNA: TGTGCCAGCAGACGCTTAGCGGGACTCTACAATGAGCAGTTCTTC
CDR3: CASRRLAGLYNEQFF

length: 15
D: .
size: .
J: TRBJ2-6
V: TRBV7-3
DNA: TGTGCCAGCACAGCTAGCCGGTCCGGGGCCAACGTCCTGACTTTC
CDR3: CASTASRSGANVLTF

length: 13
D: .
size: .
J: TRBJ1-5
V: TRBV28
DNA: TGTGCCAGCTGGGCCGATAGCAATCAGCCCCAGCATTTT
CDR3: CASWADSNQPQHF

length: 14
D: .
size: .
J: TRBJ1-1
V: TRBV9
DNA: TGTGCCAGCAGCCCGGGGGGAGGGAACACTGAAGCTTTCTTT
CDR3: CASSPGGGNTEAFF

length: 15
D: TRBD1
size: .
J: TRBJ1-6
V: TRBV28
DNA: TGTGCCAGCAGTTCCACAGACAGGGGGAAGTCACCCCTCCACTTT
CDR3: CASSSTDRGKSPLHF

length: 14
D: TRBD1
size: .
J: TRBJ2-5
V: TRBV2
DNA: TGTGCCAGCAGTGACGACAGGGGGATAGAGACCCAGTACTTC
CDR3: CASSDDRGIETQYF

length: 15
D: .
size: .
J: TRBJ2-2
V: TRBV30
DNA: TGTGCCTGGAGTTTCGGAGGCATGAGGGACGGGGAGCTGTTTTTT
CDR3: CAWSFGGMRDGELFF

length: 18
D: TRBD2
size: .
J: TRBJ2-1
V: TRBV28
DNA: TGTGCCAGCAGTTCGACAGGGGCCCAGCGGGAGGGCCGGGGGGAGCAGTTCTTC
CDR3: CASSSTGAQREGRGEQFF

length: 12
D: .
size: .
J: TRBJ1-5
V: TRBV10-3
DNA: TGTGCCATCAGTGCGGGGGATCAGCCCCAGCATTTT
CDR3: CAISAGDQPQHF

length: 14
D: TRBD2
size: many
J: TRBJ2-5
V: TRBV5-1
DNA: TGCGCCAGCAGCACTAGCGGGAACCAAGAGACCCAGTACTTC
CDR3: CASSTSGNQETQYF

length: 13
D: .
size: few
J: TRBJ1-2
V: TRBV4-1
DNA: TGCGCCAGCAGCCCTCGAGGATCCTTTGGCTACACCTTC
CDR3: CASSPRGSFGYTF

length: 14
D: .
size: .
J: TRBJ1-4
V: TRBV19
DNA: TGTGCCAGTCAAGGGGGTTGGTACGATGAAAAACTGTTTTTT
CDR3: CASQGGWYDEKLFF

length: 15
D: TRBD1
size: .
J: TRBJ2-7
V: TRBV28
DNA: TGTGCCAGCAGTTTAACAGGGGGGAACTCCTACGAGCAGTACTTC
CDR3: CASSLTGGNSYEQYF

length: 14
D: TRBD2
size: .
J: TRBJ2-1
V: TRBV5-8
DNA: TGTGCCAGCAGCTTGCGGACTAGTGCGAATGAGCAGTTCTTC
CDR3: CASSLRTSANEQFF

length: 13
D: .
size: once
J: TRBJ2-1
V: TRBV7-7
DNA: TGTGCCAGCAGCTTGAGCGCCGTCAATGAGCAGTTCTTC
CDR3: CASSLSAVNEQFF

length: 15
D: .
size: .
J: TRBJ1-1
V: TRBV28
DNA: TGTGCCAGCAGTTTAAACACAGGGAGGAACACTGAAGCTTTCTTT
CDR3: CASSLNTGRNTEAFF

length: 13
D: .
size: once
J: TRBJ1-3
V: TRBV6-5
DNA: TGTGCCAGCTTCCGAGGACTGGGAAACACCATATATTTT
CDR3: CASFRGLGNTIYF

length: 14
D: .
size: .
J: TRBJ2-2
V: TRBV24-1
DNA: TGTGCCACCAGTGAGGAGGGACCCACCGGGGAGCTGTTTTTT
CDR3: CATSEEGPTGELFF

length: 15
D: TRBD1
size: .
J: TRBJ2-5
V: TRBV11-3
DNA: TGTGCCAGCAGCTTATCCGGGACAGGCGAGGAGACCCAGTACTTC
CDR3: CASSLSGTGEETQYF

length: 16
D: .
size: .
J: TRBJ2-6
V: TRBV10-2
DNA: TGCGCCAGCAGTTGGACAGCCTCCATGGGGGCCAACGTCCTGACTTTC
CDR3: CASSWTASMGANVLTF

length: 14
D: TRBD2
size: .
J: TRBJ2-3
V: TRBV24-1
DNA: TGTGCCACCAGTGGCCTAGCGGTCACAGATACGCAGTATTTT
CDR3: CATSGLAVTDTQYF

length: 13
D: TRBD2
size: .
J: TRBJ2-5
V: TRBV7-2
DNA: TGTGCCAGCACCGCGGGGGGTTGGGAGACCCAGTACTTC
CDR3: CASTAGGWETQYF

length: 16
D: .
size: .
J: TRBJ2-1
V: TRBV5-6
DNA: TGTGCCAGCAGCTTGAGGCCCAGGAGGGTGACGAGTGAGCAGTTCTTC
CDR3: CASSLRPRRVTSEQFF

length: 16
D: TRBD1
size: .
J: TRBJ1-4
V: TRBV7-6
DNA: TGTGCCAGCAGCCGGCTCCCGGGACAGGGGAATGAAAAACTGTTTTTT
CDR3: CASSRLPGQGNEKLFF

length: 17
D: TRBD2
size: once
J: TRBJ2-3
V: TRBV27
DNA: TGTGCCAGCAGCTCCAACCTAGCGGGAATGGGCACAGATACGCAGTATTTT
CDR3: CASSSNLAGMGTDTQYF

length: 17
D: TRBD2
size: many
J: TRBJ2-2
V: TRBV28
DNA: TGTGCCAGCAATCTGGGGACTAGCGGTTGGCGGACCGGGGAGCTGTTTTTT
CDR3: CASNLGTSGWRTGELFF

length: 13
D: .
size: .
J: TRBJ2-7
V: TRBV27
DNA: TGTGCCAGCAGTCACGGTACTTCCTACGAGCAGTACTTC
CDR3: CASSHGTSYEQYF

length: 13
D: .
size: .
J: TRBJ2-3
V: TRBV9
DNA: TGTGCCAGCAGCGTACTAGCGCGAGATACGCAGTATTTT
CDR3: CASSVLARDTQYF

length: 16
D: TRBD2
size: .
J: TRBJ2-1
V: TRBV13
DNA: TGTGCCAGCAGCTTAGTAGGTCTAGCGGGACACAATGAGCAGTTCTTC
CDR3: CASSLVGLAGHNEQFF

length: 16
D: .
size: .
J: TRBJ1-1
V: TRBV19
DNA: TGTGCCAGTAGGAGGACAGACCCATCTAAGAACACTGAAGCTTTCTTT
CDR3: CASRRTDPSKNTEAFF

length: 14
D: .
size: .
J: TRBJ2-7
V: TRBV7-2
DNA: TGTGCCAGCAGGGGGGGGCCCTCCCCCTACGAGCAGTACTTC
CDR3: CASRGGPSPYEQYF

length: 15
D: .
size: .
J: TRBJ2-5
V: TRBV10-3
DNA: TGTGCCATCAGTGAGTTTGCGGCTAGCGAAGAGACCCAGTACTTC
CDR3: CAISEFAASEETQYF

length: 16
D: TRBD2
size: .
J: TRBJ2-7
V: TRBV6-6
DNA: TGTGCCAGCAGCTCCACCCTAGCGGGAGCTTCCAACGAGCAGTACTTC
CDR3: CASSSTLAGASNEQYF

length: 16
D: TRBD1
size: .
J: TRBJ2-7
V: TRBV6-5
DNA: TGTGCCAGCAGTTACTCGACCGGGACAGGGGTAGGCGAGCAGTACTTC
CDR3: CASSYSTGTGVGEQYF

length: 15
D: TRBD2
size: .
J: TRBJ2-1
V: TRBV10-3
DNA: TGTGCCATCAGTGAGTCAGCGACTAGCGATCATGAGCAGTTCTTC
CDR3: CAISESATSDHEQFF

length: 12
D: TRBD1
size: .
J: TRBJ1-5
V: TRBV28
DNA: TGTGCCGGGACAGACCGTGTTGGGCCCCAGCATTTT
CDR3: CAGTDRVGPQHF

length: 18
D: TRBD2
size: .
J: TRBJ2-5
V: TRBV4-3
DNA: TGCGCCAGCAGCCAAGGACTAGCGGGAGGGCCGAGGAGGGAGACCCAGTACTTC
CDR3: CASSQGLAGGPRRETQYF

length: 15
D: TRBD1
size: .
J: TRBJ1-1
V: TRBV24-1
DNA: TGTGCCACCAGTGATAGGTCAGGGGGAAACACTGAAGCTTTCTTT
CDR3: CATSDRSGGNTEAFF

length: 16
D: .
size: .
J: TRBJ1-1
V: TRBV11-3
DNA: TGTGCCAGCAGCGTACCCGACCGAGGAGTAGTGGCTGAAGCTTTCTTT
CDR3: CASSVPDRGVVAEAFF